Shown below are 21 T cell receptor delta chains from a single sample sequenced in a study of γδ T cells in repeated Plasmodium falciparum infection. TCRdb repeated clone calling on the multiplex PCR reads with CATT. The sample holds more than 70,000 delta-chain clones, 0.98% seen once. Flow sorting of PBMC yielded separate Vgamma9/Vdelta2+ and Vdelta2-negative gammadelta T cell populations for bulk repertoire analysis. Sequenced material: gamma-delta T cells from blood. All receptors come from a pool of human donors (malaria-infected and uninfected, not separated).

In the case of this clone: A read error is the likely source, as a far larger clone sits one nucleotide away. The sample holds other DNA sequences that translate to the same CDR3. The chain couples TRDV2 to TRDJ1, with 7 bases identical to TRDD3. Losses at the gene ends were 7 bases for V and 0 bases for J; bases not matched to a gene: 19. The germline V gene has CDR1 GEAIGNYY and CDR2 EKD. The CDR3 is 18 amino acids. CDR3 sequence reads: CACVCISWGPPHTDKLIF. In nucleotides, the CDR3 is TGTGCCTGCGTGTGTATCTCCTGGGGGCCCCCTCACACCGATAAACTCATCTTT.

This clone was counted a few times. The likely explanation is a read error, given a far larger clone one base away. Other DNA sequences from this sample encode an identical CDR3 as well. J is TRDJ3 and V is TRDV2; 10 nucleotides agree with TRDD3. Germline matching of the DNA provided the J gene here, since TCRdb leaves it blank. Looked up from germline, CDR1 is GEAIGNYY and CDR2 is EKD. The CDR3 length is 21 residues. The CDR3 nucleotides read TGCGCCTGTGACACAGAGAAACCGGGGGATACGATCTCCTGGGACACCCGACAGATGTTTTTC. Amino acids: CACDTEKPGDTISWDTRQMFF.

This clone appeared a few times. TCRdb has a much larger clone's protein, which differs at residue 12 from the translation of this DNA, likely because of a read error; what is shown is the protein translated from the DNA. The chain links TRDV1 to TRDJ1; 11 bases are shared with TRDD3. TCRdb gives no J gene; it was assigned here by matching the DNA to germline. CDR3 length: 22 residues. From germline, CDR1 is TSWWSYY and CDR2 QGS. Trimming removed 3 bases from V and 2 bases from J; junction bases left unmatched: 23. CDR3 sequence reads: CALGDLFPTGGDGGYGTDKLIF. CDR3 DNA sequence: TGTGCTCTTGGGGATTTATTTCCTACGGGGGGCGATGGGGGATACGGTACCGATAAACTCATCTTT.

This clone was observed many times. The protein TCRdb lists belongs to a much larger clone and differs from this DNA's translation at residue 7, which points to a read error; the protein shown is made from the DNA. The rearrangement joins TRDV1 to TRDJ1; no clear D. Since TCRdb gives no J gene, matching the DNA to germline was used here to assign it. Deletions cut 3 bases from V and 0 bases from J, with 32 bases between. The CDR3 has 22 residues. Germline CDR1 reads TSWWSYY; CDR2 reads QGS. CDR3 sequence: CALGDAPPAKNRYPQYTDKLIF. The CDR3 DNA reads TGTGCTCTTGGGGATGCTCCTCCCGCGAAAAATCGGTACCCCCAGTACACCGATAAACTCATCTTT.

On this clone itself: TCRdb has a much larger clone's protein, which differs at residue 5 from the translation of this DNA, likely because of a read error; what is shown is the protein translated from the DNA. Other DNA sequences in this specimen translate into the identical CDR3. The chain joins TRDV2 to TRDJ1, with D perhaps matching TRDD3 (6 bases). Here the J gene was assigned by germline matching of the DNA, as TCRdb has none. The V gene lost 3 bases and the J gene lost 3 bases, with 19 bases spanning the gap. The CDR3 consists of 16 residues. Germline values: CDR1 GEAIGNYY, CDR2 EKD. The CDR3 DNA sequence: TGTGCCTGTGACTCCGGAATAAGGGGGAACTCCGATAAACTCATCTTT. Translated: CACDSGIRGNSDKLIF.

A note on this clone: The likely explanation is a read error, given a far larger clone one base away. The sample has other DNA sequences that encode this CDR3 too. This rearrangement joins TRDV1 to TRDJ1; 13 bases fit TRDD3. TCRdb supplies no J gene; here it was assigned by aligning the nucleotide sequence to germline. The CDR3 is 30 residues long. The germline V gene has CDR1 TSWWSYY and CDR2 QGS. With 5 bases clipped from V and 0 bases from J, the junction kept 45 bases outside the gene matches. CDR3 amino acids: CALGTQAQSPKPLPYWGIRTPFLNTDKLIF. In nucleotides, the CDR3 is TGTGCTCTTGGGACTCAGGCGCAGTCACCGAAACCTCTCCCATACTGGGGGATACGCACGCCCTTCCTAAACACCGATAAACTCATCTTT.

This clone was seen ten or more times. The protein in TCRdb stems from a much larger clone and differs at residue 14 from this DNA's translation, likely a read error; here the protein is translated from the DNA. This chain connects TRDV1 to TRDJ1; maybe TRDD2 (8 bases). Germline assignment: CDR1 TSWWSYY and CDR2 QGS. CDR3 size: 19 residues. The CDR3 protein is CALGEPSSFLKGGCDTLIF. In nucleotides, the CDR3 is TGTGCTCTTGGGGAACCCTCATCCTTCCTAAAGGGGGGATGCGATACACTCATCTTT.

This clone has more than one count but fewer than ten. A far more abundant clone sits one base away, making this likely a read error. The V and J genes are TRDV1 and TRDJ1; a possible D gene is TRDD3 (5 bases). Assignment of the J gene here rests on matching the DNA to germline, because TCRdb gives none. Germline CDR1 and CDR2: TSWWSYY and QGS. The length of the CDR3 is 21 residues. The DNA of the CDR3 is TGTGCCCTTGGGGAACTTTCTTTCCCCCTGCTATTCCGCTCTTACACCGATAAACTCATCTTT. It translates to CALGELSFPLLFRSYTDKLIF.

This clone was counted at least ten times. TCRdb records a much larger clone's protein for this DNA, with a difference at residue 20 that likely arises from a read error; the protein given is the translation of the DNA. The chain couples TRDV2 to TRDJ1; a possible D gene is TRDD3 (6 bases). The CDR3 runs to 22 residues. Germline assignment: CDR1 GEAIGNYY and CDR2 EKD. CDR3 region: CACDPILAGDPSRVFDTDKPIF. The DNA of the CDR3 is TGTGCCTGTGACCCCATTTTGGCTGGGGACCCTAGTAGGGTCTTCGACACCGATAAACCCATCTTT.

Concerning this clone itself: The TCRdb protein comes from a much larger clone and disagrees with this DNA's translation at residue 4, likely due to a read error; the protein given here is derived from the DNA. The chain recombines TRDV2 with TRDJ3; D gene unclear. Germline CDR1 GEAIGNYY, CDR2 EKD. The CDR3 has 17 amino acids. This chain's CDR3 is CACVTAEENRDTRQMFF. Here the CDR3 DNA reads TGTGCCTGTGTCACCGCCGAAGAGAACAGGGACACCCGACAGATGTTTTTC.

This clone has more than one count but fewer than ten. For this DNA, TCRdb reports the protein of a much larger clone, which diverges at residue 12, most likely from a read error; the protein presented here is translated directly from the DNA. This sequence joins TRDV1 and TRDJ1; 9 bases fit TRDD3. Because TCRdb records no J gene, it was assigned here through a match of the DNA to germline. The CDR3 is made up of 19 amino acids. The junction had 19 bases not matched to a gene; V was cut back by 5 bases and J by 3 bases. Germline V gene data show CDR1 as TSWWSYY and CDR2 as QGS. CDR3 DNA sequence: TGTGCTCTTGGGTACAATCTACGGCGGGGGATACATGTTTCCGATAAACTCATCTTT. Protein product: CALGYNLRRGIHVSDKLIF.

The sample holds a few counts of this clone. TCRdb lists the protein of a much larger clone for this DNA, which differs at residue 15, so this is likely a read error; the protein given here is translated from the DNA itself. The J gene is uncalled and the V gene is TRDV2; TRDD3, the table's D call, was not compared with the DNA. Germline CDR1 GEAIGNYY, CDR2 EKD. The CDR3 is made up of 16 amino acids. CDR3 DNA: TGTGCCTGTGACAGGCTGGGGGATAAGACAACCGATAAACTCACCTTT. Protein product: CACDRLGDKTTDKLTF.

This clone was counted between two and nine times. A far larger clone is only one base removed, so a read error is likely. J is TRDJ1 and V is TRDV1, with 10 bases matching TRDD3. Germline matching of the DNA provided the J gene here, since TCRdb leaves it blank. Germline loops: CDR1 TSWWSYY, CDR2 QGS. The CDR3 is 16 amino acids. The DNA for the CDR3 is TGTGCTCTTGGGGAACGGGGGATACGGCCCACCGACAAACTCATCTTT. Translated, it gives CALGERGIRPTDKLIF.

This clone was observed a handful of times. TCRdb's entry gives the protein of a much larger clone, which mismatches this DNA's translation at residue 19, likely from a read error; the protein reported here is translated from the DNA. The chain recombines TRDV2 with TRDJ1, with D possibly matching TRDD2 (6 bases). TCRdb is silent on the J gene; assignment here came from matching the DNA to germline. The CDR3 length is 22 residues. The germline gives CDR1 GEAIGNYY, CDR2 EKD. CDR3 in amino acids: CACDFLVNGDGGPSPDGDELIF. The CDR3 DNA sequence: TGTGCCTGTGACTTCCTCGTTAACGGGGACGGGGGCCCTTCCCCCGACGGCGATGAACTCATCTTT.

This clone was seen only a few times. TCRdb's entry gives the protein of a much larger clone, which mismatches this DNA's translation at residue 14, likely from a read error; the protein reported here is translated from the DNA. The chain employs TRDV1 and TRDJ1, with 8 bases that match TRDD3. The J gene is absent in TCRdb and was assigned here via DNA matching to germline. Germline assignment: CDR1 TSWWSYY and CDR2 QGS. This CDR3 spans 22 amino acids. J gave up 0 bases and V 0 bases, and 21 bases lay outside the gene matches. This CDR3 is CALGELDGGNYWGDPHTDKLIF. The CDR3 nucleotides are TGTGCTCTTGGGGAACTAGATGGAGGGAACTACTGGGGGGATCCGCACACCGATAAACTCATCTTT.

This clone has a handful of counts. A read error likely explains why the TCRdb protein, taken from a much larger clone, differs from this DNA's translation at residue 20; the protein shown is translated from the DNA. TRDV1 is the V gene, and the J gene was not called; the table assigns TRDD3, which was not confirmed against the DNA. This CDR3 has 22 amino acids. Per the germline V gene, CDR1 is TSWWSYY and CDR2 is QGS. The CDR3 DNA reads TGTGCTCTTGGGAAGATCCCCAAGGACAAAATTCTGGGGGATACGCGCACCGATAAACCCATCTTT. Residues: CALGKIPKDKILGDTRTDKPIF.

This clone was seen a few times. This likely reflects a read error, since a far larger clone is one base away. Other DNA sequences from this sample encode an identical CDR3 as well. The genes are TRDV2 and TRDJ1, with 7 nucleotides matching TRDD3. Assignment of the J gene here rests on matching the DNA to germline, because TCRdb gives none. The CDR3 totals 16 residues. From germline, CDR1 is GEAIGNYY and CDR2 EKD. Trimming cost V 3 bases and J 2 bases; bases outside gene matches: 11. The CDR3 DNA is TGTGCCTGTGACCCCCTAATGGGGGACACGACCGATAAACTCATCTTT. It encodes CACDPLMGDTTDKLIF.

Turning to this clone: A far bigger clonotype differs at one base, so this is likely a read error. The same CDR3 can be traced to other DNA sequences in this sample. The rearrangement joins TRDV2 to TRDJ1; 12 positions agree with TRDD3. TCRdb leaves out the J gene; it was filled in here by matching the DNA to germline. Germline CDR1 and CDR2: GEAIGNYY and EKD. After removal of 0 bases from V and 3 bases from J, the junction contained 10 bases not matched to a gene. The CDR3 covers 18 residues. CDR3 nucleotide sequence: TGTGCCTGTGACACCGGGAAGTTACTGGGGGATACCCCCGATAAACTCATCTTT. Its protein is CACDTGKLLGDTPDKLIF.

With respect to this clone: TCRdb has a much larger clone's protein, which differs at residue 5 from the translation of this DNA, likely because of a read error; what is shown is the protein translated from the DNA. The V call is TRDV2, the J call TRDJ1, with 9 bases fitting TRDD3. TCRdb offers no J gene call, so here the DNA was matched to germline to obtain one. Germline CDR1 GEAIGNYY, CDR2 EKD. V lost 3 bases to trimming and J lost 0 bases; unmatched junction nucleotides: 28. The CDR3 spans 23 residues. CDR3 coding DNA: TGTGCCTGTGACGCCTCCTCTTCCAACGGAAGGGTGGGGGATATGCCCCACACCGATAAACTCATCTTT. Encoded protein: CACDASSSNGRVGDMPHTDKLIF.

Comments on this clone: A far larger clone is only one base removed, so a read error is likely. The V and J genes are TRDV2 and TRDJ1; 8 bases map to TRDD3. The J gene was not available in TCRdb and was assigned here by matching the DNA to germline segments. After removal of 0 bases from V and 2 bases from J, the junction contained 7 bases not matched to a gene. Germline V gene lookup returns CDR1 GEAIGNYY and CDR2 EKD. The CDR3 runs to 16 residues. The CDR3 nucleotides are TGTGCCTGTGACACCCTTACTGGGGGTACGACCGATAAACTCATCTTT. Translation: CACDTLTGGTTDKLIF.

The J gene is TRDJ1; the V gene was not called; the table's D call, TRDD3, was not checked against the DNA. This CDR3 has 17 residues. CDR3 loop: CACDRGRRGSDTDKRIF. The CDR3 DNA is TGTGCCTGTGATAGAGGGAGGAGGGGATCGGACACCGATAAACGCATCTTT.